This entry lists 17 T cell receptor beta chains sequenced from one sample in a study of beta chain features in type 1 diabetes. Study findings and constraints: In every one of the four CD4+ subsets, TCRB CDR3s were moderately but significantly shorter in Type 1 diabetes patients.

All of the isolated RNA was reverse transcribed, so expressed TCRB transcripts were sequenced. Assay used: immunoSEQ multiplex PCR; TCRdb lists only in-frame clones, some missing. The sample lists about 150,000 clones; approximately 7.8% were seen once. For these TCRs, the target antigens are not known. The sample consisted of central memory CD4+ T cells from blood. These receptors originate from a woman in her 40s with type 1 diabetes.

This rearrangement joins TRBV7-2 to TRBJ2-1; possibly TRBD1 for D (6 bases). V was clipped by 6 bases and J by 5 bases, with 14 bases between them. This CDR3 spans 14 amino acids. Germline V gives CDR1 SGHTA, CDR2 FQGNSA. CDR3 sequence: CASSRGQGNNEQFF. The CDR3, as DNA: TGTGCCAGCAGTCGCGGGCAGGGGAACAATGAGCAGTTCTTC.

This clone came up a few times. This rearrangement joins TRBV5-4 to TRBJ2-3; the D is unclear. This CDR3 is 12 amino acids long. Trimming pared 2 bases from V and 5 bases from J, leaving 6 bases between. Germline lookup yields CDR1 SGHNT and CDR2 YYREEE (reference sequence). DNA of the CDR3: TGTGCCAGCAGCTTAGAGAGAGATACGCAGTATTTT. This translates into CASSLERDTQYF.

This chain connects TRBV2 to TRBJ2-1; 11 bases line up with TRBD2. The trim removed 6 bases at V and 7 bases at J, leaving 11 bases unmatched. The CDR3 is 16 amino acids. CDR1 is SNHLY and CDR2 is FYNNEI in the germline V gene. The CDR3 loop reads CASRGGSGRAWNEQFF. The CDR3 region has the DNA TGTGCCAGCAGGGGGGGTAGCGGGAGGGCCTGGAATGAGCAGTTCTTC.

The rearrangement uses TRBV5-8 and TRBJ1-1; no clear D. The CDR3 is made up of 14 amino acids. Per germline, CDR1 SGHTS and CDR2 YDEGEE. Trimming pared 7 bases from V and 2 bases from J, leaving 15 bases between. CDR3 DNA sequence: TGTGCCAGCTTACGACGGGGATTCAACACTGAAGCTTTCTTT. It codes for CASLRRGFNTEAFF.

In this sample, this clone turned up a few times. The gene calls are TRBV27 and TRBJ1-1; 9 bases are shared with TRBD1. Losses at the gene ends were 5 bases for V and 10 bases for J; bases not matched to a gene: 2. The CDR3 sequence is 11 residues long. The germline gives CDR1 MNHEY, CDR2 SMNVEV (reference sequence). CDR3 coding DNA: TGTGCCAGCAGTCGACAGGGGGTAGCTTTCTTT. Translation: CASSRQGVAFF.

Remarks on this clone: One junction end does not reproduce the germline sequence, and a read error may be involved. The J gene is TRBJ1-2, the V gene TRBV18; maybe TRBD1 (6 bases). In germline, CDR1 is KGHSH, CDR2 LQKENI. CDR3 length: 15 residues. CDR3 protein: CASAPSGRDIGGYTF. Here the CDR3 DNA reads TGTGCCAGCGCACCGTCGGGAAGGGACATCGGGGGCTACACCTTC.

J is TRBJ1-3 and V is TRBV4-3; the D is unclear. V was trimmed by 0 bases and J by 2 bases, leaving 8 bases between them. CDR1 LGHNA and CDR2 YSLEER come from the germline V gene. The CDR3 has 15 amino acids. The CDR3 is CASSQDRGAGNTIYF. DNA for the CDR3: TGCGCCAGCAGCCAAGATCGGGGAGCTGGAAACACCATATATTTT.

The chain has TRBV30 and TRBJ2-5; 7 positions agree with TRBD1. CDR3 size: 13 residues. Germline V gene data show CDR1 as GTSNPN and CDR2 as SVGIG (reference sequence). Losses at the gene ends were 2 bases for V and 1 base for J; bases not matched to a gene: 1. DNA for the CDR3: TGTGCCTGGAGTAGGGGGCCCCAAGAGACCCAGTACTTC. Translated: CAWSRGPQETQYF.

The table lists this clone with a few counts. V and J are TRBV29-1 and TRBJ2-3, with D hard to call. The CDR3 sequence is 11 residues long. V lost 1 base, J lost 6 bases, and 5 bases lay in between. Germline lookup yields CDR1 SQVTM and CDR2 ANQGSEA. The CDR3 DNA follows: TGCAGCGTTGAAGGAGGTGATACGCAGTATTTT. As protein: CSVEGGDTQYF.

This chain connects TRBV27 to TRBJ2-1; D call uncertain. Germline V lookup: CDR1 MNHEY, CDR2 SMNVEV (reference sequence). Trimming took 2 bases from V and 4 from J, leaving 12 bases between them. This CDR3 comprises 15 residues. The CDR3 is CASSLMWQVYNEQFF. CDR3 DNA sequence: TGTGCCAGCAGTTTAATGTGGCAGGTGTACAATGAGCAGTTCTTC.

CDR3 DNA sequence: TGTGCCAGCTCCTCTTCCGGGACAGGGAAGTTAAAGCAGTACTTC. Translation: CASSSSGTGKLKQYF. The chain joins TRBV7-9 to TRBJ2-7, with 9 bases fitting TRBD1. The CDR3 runs 15 residues. Germline V CDR1 and CDR2: SEHNR, FQNEAQ (reference sequence). The junction had 16 bases not matched to a gene; V was cut back by 8 bases and J by 8 bases.

The rearrangement uses TRBV2 and TRBJ2-7; 10 nucleotides line up with TRBD2. This CDR3 contains 14 residues. Germline V CDR1 and CDR2: SNHLY, FYNNEI. The trim removed 8 bases at V and 0 bases at J, leaving 4 bases unmatched. The CDR3: CASLRTSGSYEQYF. CDR3 sequence (DNA): TGTGCCAGCTTAAGGACTAGCGGCTCCTACGAGCAGTACTTC.

V usage is TRBV18 and J usage is TRBJ1-6; no reliable D call. V lost 5 bases, J lost 13 bases, and 15 bases lay in between. Germline CDR1 is KGHSH and CDR2 is LQKENI. This CDR3 has 13 amino acids. The CDR3 DNA sequence: TGTGCCAGCTCAAGCGACCCCTATGATCCCCTCCACTTT. Its protein is CASSSDPYDPLHF.

The chain links TRBV5-1 to TRBJ2-1; a possible D gene is TRBD2 (5 bases). The CDR3 runs 15 residues. The germline V gene has CDR1 SGHRS and CDR2 YFSETQ. Trimming left V 5 bases short and J 0 bases short, with 12 bases between. The CDR3 sequence: CASRPDYSSYNEQFF. The CDR3 bases are TGCGCCAGCAGGCCTGACTACTCCTCCTACAATGAGCAGTTCTTC.

This clone was detected only a few times. This sequence joins TRBV30 and TRBJ1-1, with TRBD1 matching 8 bases. The CDR3 is 10 amino acids. Trimming cost V 5 bases and J 14 bases; bases outside gene matches: 7. Germline-derived CDR1 and CDR2 are GTSNPN and SVGIG (reference sequence). In nucleotides, the CDR3 is TGTGCCTGGGGGACAGGCGGAGGCTTCTTT. As protein: CAWGTGGGFF.

The rearrangement joins TRBV9 to TRBJ2-1; 13 bases align to TRBD2. The J segment lost 8 bases and the V segment lost 0 bases, leaving 8 bases of the junction unmatched. This CDR3 contains 17 residues. Germline CDR1 SGDLS, CDR2 YYNGEE. CDR3 protein: CASSVGLAGGVVDEQFF. CDR3 bases: TGTGCCAGCAGCGTAGGACTAGCGGGAGGAGTGGTGGATGAGCAGTTCTTC.

This clone showed up just a few times. The chain carries TRBV4-1 and TRBJ2-2; 10 bases are shared with TRBD1. V shed 4 bases, J shed 7 bases, and the junction held 9 bases outside the gene matches. Per the germline V gene, CDR1 is MGHRA and CDR2 is YSYEKL. This CDR3 has 16 amino acids. CDR3 nucleotide sequence: TGCGCCAGCAGCCCCCGGACAGGGGGGGCTGGCGGGGAGCTGTTTTTT. It codes for CASSPRTGGAGGELFF.